The text below deals with one T cell receptor (beta chain). This clonotype was observed a handful of times. Its antigen has not been determined. No base-level quality is on record; no much larger clone is a single base apart. This record comes from a study of post-analysis software for immune sequencing data (dated by TCRdb to between 2014 and 2017). The study in broad terms: Recorded disease courses included relapsing-remitting, secondary progressive and progressive-relapsing multiple sclerosis, with some patients lacking subtype annotation. A subset of samples was prepared in parallel using single-end sample barcoding, then pooled and co-amplified after Illumina adapter ligation. Patient repertoires were compared against roughly 11 previously published healthy control repertoires from donors aged 6 to 25 years. Here is what the overall study found, with its caveats: Significantly higher frequencies in patients than in controls were found for five or six TRBV segments, including TRBV5-6, TRBV5-1 and TRBV20-1. Normalized Chao1 diversity was significantly lower in multiple sclerosis patients than controls, suggesting substantial peripheral T-cell clonal expansion. The multiple sclerosis patient group was slightly younger than the control group. Direct clustering with F measure revealed strong co-clustering of samples prepared in the same batch, which led to a batch-effect correction.

To prepare the library, PCR was applied. For sequencing, an Illumina HiSeq 2500 was employed. To reduce PCR and sequencing biases, unique molecular identifiers were built into the TCR beta cDNA libraries. Per 1 to 10 million input T cells, approximately 500,000 cDNA molecules were obtained, such that each molecule approximated one T cell. The same protocol used for the earlier healthy control dataset was applied to prepare and sequence the patient libraries. Samples belonging to the same batch were prepared together, multiplexed and sequenced on a shared HiSeq lane. The source study handled its data this way. Raw barcoded reads were processed with MIGEC, and single-read molecular identifier groups were discarded before consensus assembly and CDR3 extraction. Clonotype tables were post-analysed with VDJtools, and diversity was normalized by down-sampling all datasets to the smallest sample size. To correct batch-related cross-sample contamination, repertoire overlap clustering matched CDR3 amino acid sequences but not nucleotide sequences. TCRdb itself trimmed the public reads at Q25 with fastp, ran MiXCR and retained productive beta chains. Each entry is one CDR3 protein sequence, shown with its most common DNA and genes. The V and J calls reflect TCRdb's pipeline rather than the authors' work. This sample gives around 260,000 distinct CDR3 sequences in total; just over 35% of them show up just once. The ten top clones hold roughly 4.8% of the sample.

V loses 3 bases at its end and J loses 7 bases; junction bases beyond the gene matches: 10. CDR1 and CDR2 were assigned from the germline V gene (reference sequence) as DFQATT and SNEGSKA. From the cysteine through the phenylalanine, the CDR3 covers 14 amino acids. The only DNA kept is the CDR3, 42 bases in frame from the first base. TCR beta repertoires were profiled from peripheral blood of over 10 young patients with multiple sclerosis to demonstrate the VDJtools post-analysis software. The patients with multiple sclerosis were children and adolescents between roughly 6 and 15 years of age. This TCR came from a girl between 10 and 17 years old with multiple sclerosis. The sample taken for sequencing was blood. The chain is encoded by TRBV20-1 joined to TRBJ2-5, and 8 junction bases match TRBD2. The DNA sequence reads TGCAGTGCTAGTCTAGCGGGCCTCTTTGGGACCCAGTACTTC. Translated, this gives CSASLAGLFGTQYF.